Listed below are T cell receptor beta chains from one sample, sequenced in a study of blood T cells in healthy people across ages. TCRdb reprocessed the 5' RACE reads via MiXCR and lists one record per CDR3 protein. The sample includes some 370,000 distinct CDR3 sequences, approximately 47% of them seen just once. The source material was blood. These receptor sequences come from a man in his fifties or sixties in good health. The conserved cysteine and the conserved F or W are not part of the CDR3 here. Fields, in order: V gene, CDR3 protein.

TRBV7-2 ASSLTGGEPQH
TRBV11-2 ASRSTGGAYNEQF
TRBV20-1 SARTDSTSGNTIY
TRBV29-1 SVVTSGRTYNEQY
TRBV27 ASRGDPGWYNEQF
TRBV9 ASSVPPGQGFHEQY
TRBV5-1 ASSPESGEETQY
TRBV5-1 ASSLVGAEEETQY
TRBV7-2 ASRYSGSEQY
TRBV29-1 SADWWGGESYEQY
TRBV5-1 ASTVAGGRANEQY
TRBV5-4 ASSSRLIAGVNNEQF
TRBV5-1 ASSLGAQGRGEKLF
TRBV20-1 SARITGTEQF
TRBV29-1 SVPAPSSYDEQF
TRBV6-5 ASSPVGRYEQY
TRBV20-1 SARGTGSNNEQF
TRBV27 ASSSGLAANEQF
TRBV21-1 ASGWEVAKNIQY
TRBV5-1 ASSLGDGNTEAF
TRBV9 ASSVAGRADPGANVLT
TRBV6-5 ASSYRQRGETQY
TRBV18 ASSHGETQY
TRBV28 ANSGTGRSYEQY
TRBV12-3/TRBV12-4 ASSPRIARNEQF
TRBV7-2 ASSLVESQPQH
TRBV29-1 SGASSSYNEQF
TRBV29-1 SVTGQGPYGYT
TRBV14 ASSQDPGSLSSNEKLF
TRBV7-2 ASSSREGVDEQY
TRBV6-5 ASSYTGTLSYEQY
TRBV3-1 ASSRTFQGNEQF
TRBV7-2 ASSPQATNGYT
TRBV20-1 SARGWQSYNEQF
TRBV4-2 ASRQDLSYEQY
TRBV11-1 ASSATVNEQY
TRBV7-9 ASSLDRVGYNEQY
TRBV12-3/TRBV12-4 ASSSQGGRSNSPLH
TRBV20-1 SARARQAILSQF
TRBV14 ASSQDQGAQKYGYT
TRBV7-9 ASTLGTSTDTQY
TRBV7-2 ASSEGQGISYEQY
TRBV29-1 SVDGTSGRTDTQY
TRBV4-3 ASSQGHGRANEKLF
TRBV2 ASNDRAGANVLT
TRBV7-2 ASTRLAGTGELF
TRBV10-3 AIGGGGTDTQY
TRBV6-6 ASTTGLAVQETQY
TRBV20-1 SVPRGRGITDTQY